The 8 T cell receptor beta chains reported below all come from one sample, sequenced in a study of blood T cell repertoires in COVID-19. This table comes from immunoSEQ multiplex PCR, and its TCRdb copy is limited to in-frame clones, with some not included. The top ten hold under 20% of the sample, which has approximately 150,000 clones, around 79% seen once. Material: PBMCs or T cells enriched from blood (not recorded which). All receptors come from a woman between 65 and 79 years old in a cohort exposed to, infected with or recovered from COVID-19 (not recorded which).

The rearrangement links TRBV7-3 to TRBJ2-7; 9 nucleotides align to TRBD2. The CDR3 spans 15 residues. With 5 bases clipped from V and 0 bases from J, the junction kept 5 bases outside the gene matches. The germline gives CDR1 SGHTA, CDR2 FQGTGA. The chain's CDR3 is CASSQLAGISYEQYF. The CDR3 DNA follows: TGTGCCAGCAGCCAGCTAGCGGGGATCTCCTACGAGCAGTACTTC.

The chain links TRBV28 to TRBJ1-1, with D uncertain. Germline V gene data show CDR1 as MDHEN and CDR2 as SYDVKM. Trimming pared 7 bases from V and 1 base from J, leaving 16 bases between. The CDR3 loop spans 15 amino acids. CDR3: CASTPSLLWNTEAFF. Written as DNA, the CDR3 is TGTGCCAGCACCCCCAGTCTCTTATGGAACACTGAAGCTTTCTTT.

This clone was found a few times. Compared with germline, one end of the junction differs, possibly owing to a read error. The chain is built from TRBV7-7 and TRBJ2-5; tentatively, D is TRBD1 (6 bases). Looked up from germline, CDR1 is SSHAT and CDR2 is FNYEAQ (reference sequence). This CDR3 contains 15 residues. CDR3 sequence: CASSLGGDRKETQYF. The CDR3, as DNA: TGTGCTAGCAGCTTAGGGGGAGACAGGAAAGAGACCCAGTACTTC. Variable domain in full (rest from reference TRBV7-7 and TRBJ2-5): GAGVSQSPRYKVTKRGQDVTLRCDPISSHATLYWYQQALGQGPEFLTYFNYEAQPDKSGLPSDRFSAERPEGSISTLTIQRTEQRDSAMYRCASSLGGDRKETQYFGPGTRLLVL.

The chain is built from TRBV9 and TRBJ1-2, with 7 nucleotides matching TRBD1. CDR1 is SGDLS and CDR2 is YYNGEE in the germline V gene. The CDR3 runs to 15 residues. Unmatched junction bases numbered 9, after V lost 6 bases and J lost 1 base. The chain's CDR3 is CASKTGTARNYGYTF. The CDR3, as DNA: TGTGCCAGCAAGACCGGGACAGCTCGTAACTATGGCTACACCTTC. The whole variable domain, filled in from reference TRBV9 and TRBJ1-2, reads DSGVTQTPKHLITATGQRVTLRCSPRSGDLSVYWYQQSLDQGLQFLIQYYNGEERAKGNILERFSAQQFPDLHSELNLSSLELGDSALYFCASKTGTARNYGYTFGSGTRLTVV.

The rearrangement joins TRBV28 to TRBJ1-5, with 7 nucleotides matching TRBD1. CDR1 and CDR2 (germline): MDHEN, SYDVKM. J lost 7 bases, V lost 2 bases, and 14 bases had no gene match. The CDR3 has 17 amino acids. CDR3 in DNA: TGTGCCAGCAGTTTAATCACCCTCGACAGGGCGAAACAGCCCCAGCATTTT. It encodes CASSLITLDRAKQPQHF.

This rearrangement joins TRBV28 to TRBJ1-5; no clear D. Germline loops: CDR1 MDHEN, CDR2 SYDVKM. The CDR3 is 14 amino acids. V was pared by 7 bases and J by 2 bases, with 12 bases between. CDR3 residues: CASIQGGGNQPQHF. CDR3 coding DNA: TGTGCCAGCATCCAAGGCGGGGGCAATCAGCCCCAGCATTTT.

The chain links TRBV21-1 to TRBJ2-1; the table gives TRBD1 as D, unverified against the DNA. TRBV21-1 is a pseudogene. This CDR3 region has 17 residues. The CDR3: CASSKREDRGRYNEQFF. CDR3 bases: TGTGCCAGCAGCAAACGGGAAGACAGGGGCCGTTACAATGAGCAGTTCTTC.

The CDR3 here is CASNRGQTWGDEQYF. CDR3 sequence (DNA): TGTGCCAGTAACCGAGGGCAGACCTGGGGAGACGAGCAGTACTTC. The chain combines TRBV19 with TRBJ2-7; D is possibly TRBD2 (5 bases). CDR3 length: 15 residues. V lost 7 bases, J lost 5 bases, and 21 bases lay in between. The V gene's germline CDR1 is LNHDA and CDR2 SQIVND (reference sequence).